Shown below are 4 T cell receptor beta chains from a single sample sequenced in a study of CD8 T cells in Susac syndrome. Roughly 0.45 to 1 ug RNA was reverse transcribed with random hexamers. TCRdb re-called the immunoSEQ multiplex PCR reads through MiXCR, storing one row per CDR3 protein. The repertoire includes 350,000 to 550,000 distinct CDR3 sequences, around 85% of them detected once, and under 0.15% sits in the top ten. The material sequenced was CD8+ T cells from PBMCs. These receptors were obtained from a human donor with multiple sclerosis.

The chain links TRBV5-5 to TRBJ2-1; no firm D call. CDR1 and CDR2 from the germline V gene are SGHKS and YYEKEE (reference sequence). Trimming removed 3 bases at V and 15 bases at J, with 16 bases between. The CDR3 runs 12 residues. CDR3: CASSSAPLGGFF. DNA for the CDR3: TGTGCCAGCAGCTCCGCCCCGTTGGGTGGGTTCTTC.

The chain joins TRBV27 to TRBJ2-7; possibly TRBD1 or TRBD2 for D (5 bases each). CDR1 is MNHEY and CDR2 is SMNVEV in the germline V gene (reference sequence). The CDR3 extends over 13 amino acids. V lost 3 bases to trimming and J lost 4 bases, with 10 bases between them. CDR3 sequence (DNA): TGTGCCAGCAGTTTCGGGGCACTATACGAGCAGTACTTC. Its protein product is CASSFGALYEQYF.

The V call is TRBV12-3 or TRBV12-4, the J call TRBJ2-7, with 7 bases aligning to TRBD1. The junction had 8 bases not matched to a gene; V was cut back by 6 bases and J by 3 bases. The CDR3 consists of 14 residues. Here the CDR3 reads CASSRQGRDYEQYF. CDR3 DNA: TGTGCCAGCAGCCGACAGGGCAGGGACTACGAGCAGTACTTC.

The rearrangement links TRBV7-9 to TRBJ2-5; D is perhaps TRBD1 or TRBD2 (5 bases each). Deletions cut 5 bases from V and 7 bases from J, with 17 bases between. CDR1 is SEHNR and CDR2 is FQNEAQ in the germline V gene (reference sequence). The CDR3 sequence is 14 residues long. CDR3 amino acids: CASSGSPGAGTQYF. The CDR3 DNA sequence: TGTGCCAGCAGCGGGAGCCCCGGGGCCGGGACCCAGTACTTC.